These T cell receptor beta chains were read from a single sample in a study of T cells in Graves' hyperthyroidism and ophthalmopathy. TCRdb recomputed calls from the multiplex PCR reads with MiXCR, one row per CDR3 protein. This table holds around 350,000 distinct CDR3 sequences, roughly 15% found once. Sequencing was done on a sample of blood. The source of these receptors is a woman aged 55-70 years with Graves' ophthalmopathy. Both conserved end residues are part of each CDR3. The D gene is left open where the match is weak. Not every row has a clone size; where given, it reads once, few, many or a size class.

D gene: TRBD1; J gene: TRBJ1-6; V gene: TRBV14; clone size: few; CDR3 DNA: TGTGCCAGCAGCCAGGGACAGGGAGAAAATTCACCCCTCCACTTT; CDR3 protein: CASSQGQGENSPLHF
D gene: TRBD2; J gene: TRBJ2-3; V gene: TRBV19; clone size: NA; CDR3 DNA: TGTGCCAGTAGTTGGGCTAGCGGACCAGATACGCAGTATTTT; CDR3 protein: CASSWASGPDTQYF
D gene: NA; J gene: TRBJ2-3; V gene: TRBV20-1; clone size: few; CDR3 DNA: TGCAGTGCCCAGGGGTTATCCTCCCCAGATACGCAGTATTTT; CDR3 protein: CSAQGLSSPDTQYF
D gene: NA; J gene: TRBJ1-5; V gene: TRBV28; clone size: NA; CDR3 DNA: TGTGCCAGCAGTTTGGGGCCCAGTTTTCAGCCCCAGCATTTT; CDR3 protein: CASSLGPSFQPQHF
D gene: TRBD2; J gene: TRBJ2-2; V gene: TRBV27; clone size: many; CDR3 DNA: TGTGCCAGCAGTTTATTGGCGGGAGTGGTCACCGGGGAGCTGTTTTTT; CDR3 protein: CASSLLAGVVTGELFF
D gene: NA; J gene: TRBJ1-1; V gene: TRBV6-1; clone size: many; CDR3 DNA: TGTGCCAGCAACCCCGGGTGGGGGGGCACTGAAGCTTTCTTT; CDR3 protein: CASNPGWGGTEAFF
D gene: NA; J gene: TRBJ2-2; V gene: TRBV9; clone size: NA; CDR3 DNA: TGTGCCAGCAGCGTAGAGAAGGGGTCGAACACCGGGGAGCTGTTTTTT; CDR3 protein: CASSVEKGSNTGELFF
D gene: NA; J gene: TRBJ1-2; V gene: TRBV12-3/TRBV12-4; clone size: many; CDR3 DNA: TGTGCCAGCAGTTTGGGGTTCGGCTACACCTTC; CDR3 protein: CASSLGFGYTF
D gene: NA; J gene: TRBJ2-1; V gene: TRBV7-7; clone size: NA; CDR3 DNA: TGTGCTAGCGCCACGGGGCCCAACTCCTACAATGAGCAGTTCTTC; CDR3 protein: CASATGPNSYNEQFF
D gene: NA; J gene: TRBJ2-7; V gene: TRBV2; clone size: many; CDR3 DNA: TGTGCCAGCAGGCCAGACAATTACGAGCAGTACTTC; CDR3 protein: CASRPDNYEQYF
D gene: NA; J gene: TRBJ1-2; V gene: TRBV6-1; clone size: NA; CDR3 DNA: TGTGCCAGCAGTCTCATGACAGGAAGTTCCTATGGCTACACCTTC; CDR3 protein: CASSLMTGSSYGYTF
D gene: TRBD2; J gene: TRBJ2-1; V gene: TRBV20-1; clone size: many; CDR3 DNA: TGCAGTGCTAGGGGTTTGGCTAGCGGTTACAATGAGCAGTTCTTC; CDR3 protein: CSARGLASGYNEQFF
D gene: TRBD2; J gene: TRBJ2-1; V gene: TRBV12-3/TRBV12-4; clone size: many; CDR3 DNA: TGTGCCAGCAGTGCAATAACCCGGGGACTAGCGGTTCACTCTCCCTACAATGAGCAGTTCTTC; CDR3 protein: CASSAITRGLAVHSPYNEQFF
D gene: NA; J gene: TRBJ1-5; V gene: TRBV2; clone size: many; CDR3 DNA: TGTGCCAGCAGTGAGGGTGTTTGGAAAAATCAGCCCCAGCATTTT; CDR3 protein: CASSEGVWKNQPQHF
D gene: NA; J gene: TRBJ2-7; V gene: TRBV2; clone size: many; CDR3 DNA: TGTGCCAGCAGTGAAGTCTTTGTGGGGTACGAGCAGTACTTC; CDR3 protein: CASSEVFVGYEQYF
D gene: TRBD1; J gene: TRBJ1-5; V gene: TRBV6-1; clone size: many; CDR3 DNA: TGTGCCAGCATTAAACAGGGGTCAGGCAATCAGCCCCAGCATTTT; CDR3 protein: CASIKQGSGNQPQHF
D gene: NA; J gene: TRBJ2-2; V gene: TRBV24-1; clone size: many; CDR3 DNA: TGTGCCACCAGTTACGGAGACACCGGGGAGCTGTTTTTT; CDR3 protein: CATSYGDTGELFF
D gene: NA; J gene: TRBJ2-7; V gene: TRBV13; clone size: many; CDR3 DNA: TGTGCCAGCAGCGCCGGATCCGTCACCTACGAGCAGTACTTC; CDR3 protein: CASSAGSVTYEQYF
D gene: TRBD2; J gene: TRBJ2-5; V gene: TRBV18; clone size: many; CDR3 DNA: TGTGCCAGCTCCCGTTCGGCGGCGGGGGTAGAGACCCAGTACTTC; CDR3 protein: CASSRSAAGVETQYF
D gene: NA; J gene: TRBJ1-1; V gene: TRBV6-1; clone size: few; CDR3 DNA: TGTGCCAGCAGACAGCCTATGAACACTGAAGCTTTCTTT; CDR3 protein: CASRQPMNTEAFF
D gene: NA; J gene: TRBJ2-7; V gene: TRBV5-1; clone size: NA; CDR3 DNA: TGCGCCAGCACCTGGGAAGGGGGAGAGCAGTACTTC; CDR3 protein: CASTWEGGEQYF
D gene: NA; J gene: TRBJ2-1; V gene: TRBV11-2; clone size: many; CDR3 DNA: TGTGCCAGCAGCCCCATGGGGGTGTGGGGCGGGGGCTCTGGCAATGAGCAGTTCTTC; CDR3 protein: CASSPMGVWGGGSGNEQFF
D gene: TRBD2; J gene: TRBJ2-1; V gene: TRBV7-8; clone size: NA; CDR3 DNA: TGTGCCAGCACCCCCTCAGGACTAGCGGTCTGGGGGCAGCAGTTCTTC; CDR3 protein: CASTPSGLAVWGQQFF
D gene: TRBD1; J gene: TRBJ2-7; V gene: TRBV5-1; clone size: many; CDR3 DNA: TGCGCCAGCAGCTTGGTACAGGGGGGCACCTACGAGCAGTACTTC; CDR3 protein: CASSLVQGGTYEQYF
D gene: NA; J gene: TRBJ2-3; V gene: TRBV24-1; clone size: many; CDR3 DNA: TGTGCCACCAGTGATTTCACCGGAACATCCTGGGATACGCAGTATTTT; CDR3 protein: CATSDFTGTSWDTQYF
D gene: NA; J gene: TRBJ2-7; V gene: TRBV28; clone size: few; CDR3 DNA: TGTGCCAGCAGTTTATTACACCACGGCAACGAGCAGTACTTC; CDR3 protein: CASSLLHHGNEQYF